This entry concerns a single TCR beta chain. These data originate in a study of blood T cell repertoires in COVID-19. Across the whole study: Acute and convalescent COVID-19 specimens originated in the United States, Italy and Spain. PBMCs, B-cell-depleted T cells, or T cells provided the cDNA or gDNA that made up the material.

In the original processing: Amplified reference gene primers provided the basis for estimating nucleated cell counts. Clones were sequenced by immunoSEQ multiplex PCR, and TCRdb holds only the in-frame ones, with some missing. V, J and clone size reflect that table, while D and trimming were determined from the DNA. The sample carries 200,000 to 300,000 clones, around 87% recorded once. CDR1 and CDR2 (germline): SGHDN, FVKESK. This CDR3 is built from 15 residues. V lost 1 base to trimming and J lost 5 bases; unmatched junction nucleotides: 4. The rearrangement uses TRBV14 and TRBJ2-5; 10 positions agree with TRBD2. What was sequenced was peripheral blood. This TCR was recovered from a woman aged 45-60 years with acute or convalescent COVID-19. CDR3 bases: TGTGCCAGCAGCCAAGTTCGAGCGGGAGGGGAGACCCAGTACTTC. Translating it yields CASSQVRAGGETQYF.